Following are 22 T cell receptor beta chains from one sample sequenced in a study of T cell responses to AZD1222 COVID-19 vaccine. Profiling relied on immunoSEQ multiplex PCR, and the TCRdb table lists in-frame clones only, not all of them. The table shows roughly 96,000 clones, with around 87% occurring only once. Material: peripheral blood, obtained on day 0 of AZD1222 vaccination. Every receptor here comes from an adult in good health.

The chain uses TRBV18 and TRBJ1-1; D not resolved. V was clipped by 4 bases and J by 0 bases, with 15 bases between them. CDR1 and CDR2 from the germline V gene are KGHSH and LQKENI. This CDR3 comprises 16 residues. CDR3: CASSLEIGPLNTEAFF. The CDR3 DNA follows: TGTGCCAGCTCACTAGAGATCGGGCCTTTGAACACTGAAGCTTTCTTT. Together with reference TRBV18 and TRBJ1-1, the CDR3 gives the full variable domain: NAGVMQNPRHLVRRRGQEARLRCSPMKGHSHVYWYRQLPEEGLKFMVYLQKENIIDESGMPKERFSAEFPKEGPSILRIQQVVRGDSAAYFCASSLEIGPLNTEAFFGQGTRLTVV.

CDR3 protein: CASRIRAQNGELFF. The CDR3 DNA reads as TGCGCCAGCAGGATCCGGGCCCAGAACGGGGAGCTGTTTTTT. J is TRBJ2-2 and V is TRBV4-1, with D unclear. V lost 6 bases and J 7 bases, leaving 15 bases between the germline ends. The length of the CDR3 is 14 residues. The germline gives CDR1 MGHRA, CDR2 YSYEKL.

The chain carries TRBV6-5 and TRBJ2-1, with D possibly matching TRBD2 (6 bases). CDR1 is MNHEY, CDR2 SVGAGI, per germline. The CDR3 contains 14 residues. V was pared by 5 bases and J by 11 bases, with 19 bases between. The CDR3 DNA is TGTGCCAGCAGTAAACCGGGACTCGGAGGAAAGCAGTTCTTC. Its protein product is CASSKPGLGGKQFF.

The rearrangement links TRBV7-9 to TRBJ2-1; 16 nucleotides align to TRBD2. Trimming took 3 bases from V and 4 from J; bases not matched to a gene: 3. CDR3 length equals 17 residues. Germline lookup yields CDR1 SEHNR and CDR2 FQNEAQ (reference sequence). The CDR3 region has the DNA TGTGCCAGCAGCTTTCTGGGACTAGCGGGAGGGTACAATGAGCAGTTCTTC. The encoded protein is CASSFLGLAGGYNEQFF.

This rearrangement joins TRBV27 to TRBJ2-6; the D gene is possibly TRBD1 (6 bases). The germline V gene has CDR1 MNHEY and CDR2 SMNVEV (reference sequence). V was shortened by 6 bases and J by 3 bases, with 12 bases between the two germline ends. This CDR3 region has 15 residues. This CDR3 is CASRLYRDGANVLTF. The CDR3 nucleotides read TGTGCCAGCAGGCTTTACAGGGATGGGGCCAACGTCCTGACTTTC. Using reference TRBV27 and TRBJ2-6 for the parts outside the CDR3, the full variable domain is EAQVTQNPRYLITVTGKKLTVTCSQNMNHEYMSWYRQDPGLGLRQIYYSMNVEVTDKGDVPEGYKVSRKEKRNFPLILESPSPNQTSLYFCASRLYRDGANVLTFGAGSRLTVL.

The chain carries TRBV30 and TRBJ1-2; tentative D call: TRBD1 (6 bases). The germline V and J ends were trimmed by 7 bases and 5 bases, with 23 bases remaining between them. This CDR3 region has 15 residues. Germline V gene lookup returns CDR1 GTSNPN and CDR2 SVGIG (reference sequence). CDR3 sequence (DNA): TGTGCCTCGGACGACCCGGACAGTTTAAAATATGGCTACACCTTC. Translating gives CASDDPDSLKYGYTF.

The V call is TRBV7-9, the J call TRBJ2-1, with a possible D match to TRBD2 (5 bases). Per the germline V gene, CDR1 is SEHNR and CDR2 is FQNEAQ (reference sequence). Trimming shortened V by 4 bases and J by 4 bases, and 14 bases separated the two germline ends. The CDR3 covers 15 residues. The CDR3 DNA follows: TGTGCCAGCAGCTCTCCGGCGGGTGGGTACAATGAGCAGTTCTTC. Its protein product is CASSSPAGGYNEQFF.

The chain links TRBV5-4 to TRBJ2-7, with D unresolved. The CDR3 sequence is 15 residues long. The ends were cut back, 3 bases at V and 6 bases at J, with 19 bases in the middle. From germline, CDR1 is SGHNT and CDR2 YYREEE (reference sequence). CDR3 coding DNA: TGTGCCAGCAGCTCCCTGAGGTTGGGGAAGGGCGAGCAGTACTTC. Protein: CASSSLRLGKGEQYF.

This chain joins TRBV2 and TRBJ1-5; possibly TRBD1 for D (6 bases). The V gene lost 2 bases and the J gene lost 0 bases, with 8 bases spanning the gap. This CDR3 is 15 amino acids long. Looked up from germline, CDR1 is SNHLY and CDR2 is FYNNEI. As DNA, the CDR3 is TGTGCCAGCAGTGAAAGGACAGTTAGCAATCAGCCCCAGCATTTT. Translating gives CASSERTVSNQPQHF.

V usage is TRBV28 and J usage is TRBJ1-1; unclear D gene. The V and J ends lost 7 bases and 1 base respectively, with 10 bases between them. CDR3 length equals 13 residues. Germline values: CDR1 MDHEN, CDR2 SYDVKM. The chain's CDR3 is CASTIQQNTEAFF. The CDR3 nucleotides read TGTGCCAGCACAATACAGCAGAACACTGAAGCTTTCTTT. Supplemented by reference TRBV28 and TRBJ1-1, the full variable domain reads DVKVTQSSRYLVKRTGEKVFLECVQDMDHENMFWYRQDPGLGLRLIYFSYDVKMKEKGDIPEGYSVSREKKERFSLILESASTNQTSMYLCASTIQQNTEAFFGQGTRLTVV.

V is TRBV19 and J is TRBJ2-7, with 11 bases fitting TRBD2. Trimming cost V 8 bases and J 3 bases; bases outside gene matches: 18. Germline assignment: CDR1 LNHDA and CDR2 SQIVND (reference sequence). The CDR3 covers 18 residues. The CDR3 DNA follows: TGTGCCAGTTCCTATAGCGGGGCGATCGGGACTAGCGGCTACGAGCAGTACTTC. It encodes CASSYSGAIGTSGYEQYF.

V usage is TRBV24-1 and J usage is TRBJ2-2, with D perhaps matching TRBD2 (5 bases). CDR3 length equals 16 residues. V shed 5 bases and J shed 2 bases, with 14 bases lying between them. In germline, CDR1 is KGHDR, CDR2 SFDVKD. The CDR3 coding sequence is TGTGCCACCAGTGCCCCTCTAGCAGAAAACACCGGGGAGCTGTTTTTT. Translated, it gives CATSAPLAENTGELFF.

The chain combines TRBV14 with TRBJ2-1, with 13 bases that match TRBD2. Losses at the gene ends were 8 bases for V and 0 bases for J; bases not matched to a gene: 10. This CDR3 comprises 18 residues. Germline V lookup: CDR1 SGHDN, CDR2 FVKESK. CDR3 DNA sequence: TGTGCCAGCGCGGGACTAGCGGGGCTGATAAGCTCCTACAATGAGCAGTTCTTC. As protein: CASAGLAGLISSYNEQFF.

The chain links TRBV7-3 to TRBJ1-2, with a tentative D call TRBD1 (5 bases). The CDR3 length is 14 residues. V lost 5 bases, J lost 6 bases, and 16 bases lay in between. CDR1 and CDR2 from the germline V gene are SGHTA and FQGTGA. The CDR3 region is CASSPQRGLDGYTF. Written as DNA, the CDR3 is TGTGCCAGCAGCCCGCAGCGGGGACTGGATGGCTACACCTTC.

This chain links TRBV7-3 with TRBJ1-4, with 9 positions matching TRBD1. The CDR3 totals 15 residues. Per germline, CDR1 SGHTA and CDR2 FQGTGA. V lost 5 bases and J lost 7; bases outside the gene matches: 8. CDR3 protein: CASSTPRDRAEKLFF. The CDR3 DNA is TGTGCCAGCAGCACCCCCCGGGACAGGGCTGAAAAACTGTTTTTT.

The chain combines TRBV30 with TRBJ1-6, with 8 bases lining up with TRBD1. The J segment lost 12 bases and the V segment lost 5 bases, leaving 9 bases of the junction unmatched. CDR1 is GTSNPN and CDR2 is SVGIG in the germline V gene (reference sequence). The CDR3 runs 13 residues. The CDR3 loop is CAWQGASLGPLHF. The CDR3 region has the DNA TGTGCCTGGCAGGGGGCGTCGTTAGGACCCCTCCACTTT.

The chain couples TRBV19 to TRBJ1-2; maybe TRBD1 (5 bases). From germline, CDR1 is LNHDA and CDR2 SQIVND (reference sequence). The CDR3 has 14 residues. Trimming took off 3 bases at V and 2 bases at J, with 10 bases between the two ends. CDR3 sequence reads: CASSIGNRNYGYTF. DNA of the CDR3: TGTGCCAGTAGTATTGGCAACAGGAACTATGGCTACACCTTC. The full variable domain, in which reference TRBV19 and TRBJ1-2 provide the parts outside the CDR3, is DGGITQSPKYLFRKEGQNVTLSCEQNLNHDAMYWYRQDPGQGLRLIYYSQIVNDFQKGDIAEGYSVSREKKESFPLTVTSAQKNPTAFYLCASSIGNRNYGYTFGSGTRLTVV.

This clone was counted only a few times. This chain joins TRBV6-1 and TRBJ2-7; D gene uncertain. CDR1 is MNHNS, CDR2 SASEGT, per germline. V lost 0 bases and J 9 bases, leaving 9 bases between the germline ends. This CDR3 spans 12 amino acids. The CDR3, as DNA: TGTGCCAGCAGTGAAGCCGGCAGTGTGCAGTACTTC. It codes for CASSEAGSVQYF.

The J gene is TRBJ1-3, the V gene TRBV12-5; TRBD1 might be the D (5 bases). V dropped 1 base and J dropped 3 bases, with 19 bases sitting between them. Germline CDR1 LGHNT, CDR2 FRNRAP. The CDR3 contains 18 residues. CDR3 region: CASGLASVQGESGNTIYF. The CDR3 bases are TGTGCTAGTGGTTTGGCCTCCGTCCAGGGAGAAAGTGGAAACACCATATATTTT.

This chain uses TRBV11-2 with TRBJ2-3; D remains unclear. V lost 7 bases and J 0 bases, leaving 8 bases between the germline ends. This CDR3 region has 13 residues. Germline values: CDR1 SGHAT, CDR2 FQNNGV. The CDR3 DNA follows: TGTGCCAGCATGAGGCGAAGCACAGATACGCAGTATTTT. This gives the protein CASMRRSTDTQYF.

This clone was recorded a few times. The gene calls are TRBV19 and TRBJ2-5, with D uncertain. Germline V gives CDR1 LNHDA, CDR2 SQIVND (reference sequence). CDR3 size: 15 residues. Trimming pared 4 bases from V and 2 bases from J, leaving 14 bases between. CDR3 amino acids: CASSKIYNLQETQYF. The CDR3 DNA follows: TGTGCCAGTAGTAAAATCTACAACCTGCAAGAGACCCAGTACTTC.

The J gene is TRBJ2-4, the V gene TRBV5-4; 8 positions match TRBD1. The CDR3 runs 15 residues. With 2 bases clipped from V and 1 base from J, the junction kept 2 bases outside the gene matches. The germline V gene has CDR1 SGHNT and CDR2 YYREEE (reference sequence). The CDR3 DNA reads TGTGCCAGCAGCTTCAACAGGGGGGCCAAAAACATTCAGTACTTC. This gives the protein CASSFNRGAKNIQYF.